This T cell receptor (beta chain) was retrieved from a study of neurological immune-mediated disorders. This clonotype was detected many times. The sorted-subset TCR libraries were prepared using about a million CD4+ or CD8+ T cells as the starting material. The V gene's germline CDR1 is MNHEY and CDR2 SVGEGT. The CDR3 totals 16 residues. V shed 6 bases, J shed 4 bases, and the junction held 8 bases outside the gene matches. With 10-nucleotide random UMIs, 5'RACE was used to make the cDNA. Per sequencing run, 15-18 subjects together gave over 160 million TCR-beta sequences. A single record per CDR3 protein comes from TCRdb applying MiXCR to the 5' RACE reads. The sample consists of 39,000 or so distinct CDR3 sequences, approximately 4.4% of them appearing once.

J is TRBJ2-2 and V is TRBV6-2 or TRBV6-3; 10 bases are shared with TRBD2. The sample taken for sequencing was CD4+ T cells from blood. This TCR derives from a man between 18 and 29 years old in good health. In DNA form, the CDR3 reads TGTGCCAGCAGACCAGCGGGGGGGCGGATCACCGGGGAGCTGTTTTTT. Translated: CASRPAGGRITGELFF.